This T cell receptor (beta chain) was identified during a study of blood T cell repertoires in COVID-19. As for the study in general: The United States, Italy and Spain were the sources of the acute and convalescent COVID-19 samples. Nucleic acid was either cDNA or gDNA, and it came from T cells, B-cell-depleted T cells, or PBMCs.

CDR3 length: 15 residues. Trimming took 2 bases from V and 6 from J, leaving 15 bases between them. Germline lookup yields CDR1 SGDLS and CDR2 YYNGEE. Assay used: immunoSEQ multiplex PCR; TCRdb lists only in-frame clones, some missing. Here the sample spans about 220,000 clones, 82% being singletons. The receptor comes from a woman of 80 years or more with acute or convalescent COVID-19. This rearrangement joins TRBV9 to TRBJ2-1, with a tentative D call TRBD2 (7 bases). The sequencing input was peripheral blood. DNA for the CDR3: TGTGCCAGCAGCGTCTCGGGGGGCCGATTCAATGAGCAGTTCTTC. This gives the protein CASSVSGGRFNEQFF. The full variable domain, rest sourced from reference TRBV9 and TRBJ2-1, is DSGVTQTPKHLITATGQRVTLRCSPRSGDLSVYWYQQSLDQGLQFLIQYYNGEERAKGNILERFSAQQFPDLHSELNLSSLELGDSALYFCASSVSGGRFNEQFFGPGTRLTVL.